This TCR beta chain was observed in a study of T cell responses to AZD1222 COVID-19 vaccine. Study-level points and caveats: Repertoire collection took place solely once the T cell response had peaked. Unmutated variant regions are reportedly the target of nearly half of TCRs that are spike-specific. Across the whole spike, CD4 TCRs peaked at regions 160-218 and 743-854. There were mostly white British donors and more females than males, and clonal diversity was possibly underestimated.

Comments on this clone: What it binds is not known.

Libraries were prepared by immunoSEQ multiplex PCR; TCRdb keeps only in-frame clonotypes and omits some of them. The sample lists roughly 100,000 clones; 93% were seen once. The sequences come from peripheral blood, collected on day 0 of AZD1222 vaccination. The source is an adult in good health.

CDR3 loop: CASSLRTSVVDTQYF. CDR3 sequence (DNA): TGTGCCAGTAGTCTCAGAACGAGTGTGGTGGATACGCAGTATTTT. The V gene is TRBV19, the J gene TRBJ2-3; the D is unclear. Germline V gives CDR1 LNHDA, CDR2 SQIVND (reference sequence). The CDR3 covers 15 residues. V was trimmed by 5 bases and J by 6 bases, leaving 18 bases between them.